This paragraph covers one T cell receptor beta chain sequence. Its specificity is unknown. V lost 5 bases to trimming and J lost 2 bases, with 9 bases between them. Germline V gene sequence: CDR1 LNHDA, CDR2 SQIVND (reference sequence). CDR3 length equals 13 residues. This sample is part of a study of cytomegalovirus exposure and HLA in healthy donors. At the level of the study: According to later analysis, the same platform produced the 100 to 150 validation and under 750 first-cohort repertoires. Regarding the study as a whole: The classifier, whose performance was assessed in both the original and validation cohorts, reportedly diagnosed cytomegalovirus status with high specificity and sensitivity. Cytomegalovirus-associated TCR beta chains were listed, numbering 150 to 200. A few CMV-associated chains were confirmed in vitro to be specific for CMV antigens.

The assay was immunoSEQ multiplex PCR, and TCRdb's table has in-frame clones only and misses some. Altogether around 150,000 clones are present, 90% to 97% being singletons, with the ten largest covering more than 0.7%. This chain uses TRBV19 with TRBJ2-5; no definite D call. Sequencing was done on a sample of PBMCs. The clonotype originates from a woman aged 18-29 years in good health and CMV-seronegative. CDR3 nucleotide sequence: TGTGCCAGTAGTCCTCTACTACAAGAGACCCAGTACTTC. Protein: CASSPLLQETQYF.